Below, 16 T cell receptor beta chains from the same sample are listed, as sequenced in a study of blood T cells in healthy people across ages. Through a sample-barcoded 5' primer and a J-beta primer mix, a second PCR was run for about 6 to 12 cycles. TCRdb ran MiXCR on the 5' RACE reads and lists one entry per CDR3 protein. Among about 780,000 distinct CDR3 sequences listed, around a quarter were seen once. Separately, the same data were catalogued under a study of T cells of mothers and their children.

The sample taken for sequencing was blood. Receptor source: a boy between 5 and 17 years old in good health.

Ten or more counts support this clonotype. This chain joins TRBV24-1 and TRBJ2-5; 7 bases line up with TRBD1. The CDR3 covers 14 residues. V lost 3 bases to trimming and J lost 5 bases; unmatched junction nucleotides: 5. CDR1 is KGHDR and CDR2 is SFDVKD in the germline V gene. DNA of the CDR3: TGTGCCACCAGTGATAGACAGGGTTCGGAGACCCAGTACTTC. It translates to CATSDRQGSETQYF.

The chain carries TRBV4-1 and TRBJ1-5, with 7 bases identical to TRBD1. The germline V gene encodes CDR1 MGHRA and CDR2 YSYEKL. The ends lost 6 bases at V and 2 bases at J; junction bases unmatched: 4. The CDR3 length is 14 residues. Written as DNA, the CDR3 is TGCGCCAGCAGTCAGGGGACAGGCAATCAGCCCCAGCATTTT. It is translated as CASSQGTGNQPQHF.

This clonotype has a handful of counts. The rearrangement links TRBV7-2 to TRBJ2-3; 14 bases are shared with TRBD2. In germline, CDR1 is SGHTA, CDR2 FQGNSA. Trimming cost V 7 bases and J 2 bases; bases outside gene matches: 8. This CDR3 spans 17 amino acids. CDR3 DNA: TGTGCCAGCAAACCGGGACTAGCGGGGGTATACACAGATACGCAGTATTTT. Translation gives CASKPGLAGVYTDTQYF.

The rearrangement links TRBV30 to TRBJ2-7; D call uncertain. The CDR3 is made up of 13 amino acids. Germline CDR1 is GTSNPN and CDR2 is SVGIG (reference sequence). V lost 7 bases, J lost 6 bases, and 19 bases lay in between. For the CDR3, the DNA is TGTGCCTCAAACCGGGTCTCAGCCTTCGAGCAGTACTTC. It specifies CASNRVSAFEQYF.

In nucleotides, the CDR3 is TGTGCCAGCAGCTTGAGCCTTGCAGTCGAGACCCAGTACTTC. Residues: CASSLSLAVETQYF. The chain joins TRBV5-6 to TRBJ2-5, with unresolved D. Per the germline V gene, CDR1 is SGHDT and CDR2 is YYEEEE. There are 14 residues in the CDR3. The V and J ends lost 1 base and 5 bases respectively, with 12 bases between them.

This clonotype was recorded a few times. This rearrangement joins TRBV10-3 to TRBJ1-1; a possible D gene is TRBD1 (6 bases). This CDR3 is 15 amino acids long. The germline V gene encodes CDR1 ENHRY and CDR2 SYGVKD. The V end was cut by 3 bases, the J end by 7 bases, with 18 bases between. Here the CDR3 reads CAISDTGALRDEAFF. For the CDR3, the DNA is TGTGCCATCAGTGATACGGGGGCCCTTCGAGATGAAGCTTTCTTT.

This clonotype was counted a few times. As DNA, the CDR3 is TGTGCCAGCAGCTCGTCCGAGAACACCGGGGAGCTGTTTTTT. It codes for CASSSSENTGELFF. The genes are TRBV7-9 and TRBJ2-2, with D unresolved. Germline V gene sequence: CDR1 SEHNR, CDR2 FQNEAQ (reference sequence). The CDR3 runs 14 residues. The germline V and J ends were trimmed by 4 bases and 1 base, with 7 bases remaining between them.

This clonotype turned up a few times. CDR3 region: CASSLGWETSTDTQYF. CDR3 DNA: TGTGCCAGCAGCTTAGGGTGGGAGACGAGCACAGATACGCAGTATTTT. The rearrangement uses TRBV7-6 and TRBJ2-3; TRBD2 might be the D (5 bases). This CDR3 spans 16 amino acids. The germline CDR1 and CDR2 sequences are SGHVS and FNYEAQ. The V and J ends lost 1 base and 0 bases respectively, with 11 bases between them.

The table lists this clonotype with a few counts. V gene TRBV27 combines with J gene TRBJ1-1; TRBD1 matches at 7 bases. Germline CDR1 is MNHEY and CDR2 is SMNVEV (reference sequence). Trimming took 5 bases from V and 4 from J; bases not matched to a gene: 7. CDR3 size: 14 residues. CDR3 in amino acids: CASSPQGDGTEAFF. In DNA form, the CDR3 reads TGTGCCAGCAGTCCGCAGGGGGATGGCACTGAAGCTTTCTTT.

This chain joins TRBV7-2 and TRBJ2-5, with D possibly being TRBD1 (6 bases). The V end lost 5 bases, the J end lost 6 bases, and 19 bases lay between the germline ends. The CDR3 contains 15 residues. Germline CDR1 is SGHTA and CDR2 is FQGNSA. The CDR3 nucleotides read TGTGCCAGCAGCACATACAGGGATCCGGGGAAGACCCAGTACTTC. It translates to CASSTYRDPGKTQYF.

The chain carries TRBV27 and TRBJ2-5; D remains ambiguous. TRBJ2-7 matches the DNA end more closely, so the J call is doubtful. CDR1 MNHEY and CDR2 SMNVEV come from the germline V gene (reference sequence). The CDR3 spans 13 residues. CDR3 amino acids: CASSLSGINEQYF. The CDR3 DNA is TGTGCCAGCAGTTTATCTGGGATAAACGAGCAGTACTTC.

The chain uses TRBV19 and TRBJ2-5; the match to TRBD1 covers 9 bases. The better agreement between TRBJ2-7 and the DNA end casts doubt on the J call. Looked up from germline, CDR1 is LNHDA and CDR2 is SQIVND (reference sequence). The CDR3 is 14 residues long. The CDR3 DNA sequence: TGTGCCAGTAAGCCCGGGACAGGGTCCTACGAGCAGTACTTC. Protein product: CASKPGTGSYEQYF.

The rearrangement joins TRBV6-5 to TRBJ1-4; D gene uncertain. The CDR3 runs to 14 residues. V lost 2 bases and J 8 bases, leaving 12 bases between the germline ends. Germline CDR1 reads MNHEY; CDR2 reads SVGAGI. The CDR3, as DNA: TGTGCCAGCAGTTACGCCCGCGGGAGGGAAAAACTGTTTTTT. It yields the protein CASSYARGREKLFF.

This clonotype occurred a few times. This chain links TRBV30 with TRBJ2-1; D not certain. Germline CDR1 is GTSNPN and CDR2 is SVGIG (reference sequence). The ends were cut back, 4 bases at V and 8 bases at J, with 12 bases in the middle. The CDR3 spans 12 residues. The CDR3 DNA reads TGTGCCTGGACCACCCTGTGGGATGAGCAGTTCTTC. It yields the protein CAWTTLWDEQFF.

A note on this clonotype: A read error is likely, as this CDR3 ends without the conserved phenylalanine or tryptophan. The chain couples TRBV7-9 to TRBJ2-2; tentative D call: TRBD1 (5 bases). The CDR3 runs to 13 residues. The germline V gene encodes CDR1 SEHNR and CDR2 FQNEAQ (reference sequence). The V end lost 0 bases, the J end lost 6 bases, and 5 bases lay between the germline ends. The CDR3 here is CASSLAGPGELFL. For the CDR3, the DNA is TGTGCCAGCAGCTTAGCGGGGCCCGGGGAGCTGTTTCTT.

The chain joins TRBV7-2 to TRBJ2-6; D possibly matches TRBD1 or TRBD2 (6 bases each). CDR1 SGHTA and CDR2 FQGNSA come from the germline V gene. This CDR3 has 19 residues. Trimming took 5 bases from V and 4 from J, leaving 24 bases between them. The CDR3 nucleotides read TGTGCCAGCAGCCAAACATGGTCATCTGGGGGGCAAGGGGCCAACGTCCTGACTTTC. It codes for CASSQTWSSGGQGANVLTF.